This TCR beta chain was obtained from a study of PD-1 blockade in classical Hodgkin lymphoma. For the study at large: Every 2 weeks, patients had 3 mg/kg nivolumab intravenously. Broader study findings: Those patients who began receiving nivolumab less than 1 year after ASCT had lower diversity, and they were excluded.

Time point denoted: cycle 4 day 1 (C4D1), after five to seven weeks of nivolumab. After autologous stem cell transplantation all patients relapsed, and prior brentuximab vedotin exposure differed between cohorts. Best outcomes ranged across complete response, partial response and progressive disease. This table comes from immunoSEQ multiplex PCR, and its TCRdb copy is limited to in-frame clones, with some not included. The data hold around 35,000 clones, with approximately 67% observed a single time. This clone was detected only once. Its target is unknown. Germline CDR1 reads SEHNR; CDR2 reads FQNEAQ (reference sequence). After removal of 5 bases from V and 2 bases from J, the junction contained 10 bases not matched to a gene. The CDR3 runs to 16 residues.

This chain links TRBV7-9 with TRBJ2-7, with TRBD2 matching 9 bases. The starting material was peripheral blood mononuclear cells (PBMCs), obtained before the fourth cycle of nivolumab. This TCR was sampled from a human donor with classical Hodgkin lymphoma. Here the CDR3 DNA reads TGTGCCAGCAGCGCCATAGCGGGAGATCTCACCTACGAGCAGTACTTC. This gives the protein CASSAIAGDLTYEQYF.